Presented here are 13 T cell receptor beta chains from one specimen sequenced in a study of T cell responses to AZD1222 COVID-19 vaccine. Assay used: immunoSEQ multiplex PCR; TCRdb lists only in-frame clones, some missing. This table has more than 150,000 clones, 85% to 90% appearing once. The sequences come from peripheral blood, collected on day 0 of AZD1222 vaccination. The source of these receptors is an adult in good health.

The chain joins TRBV11-2 to TRBJ1-5; no reliable D call. The CDR3 spans 17 residues. V was clipped by 1 base and J by 1 base, with 14 bases between them. Germline lookup yields CDR1 SGHAT and CDR2 FQNNGV. CDR3 sequence: CASSLAPPGSSNQPQHF. The CDR3 DNA sequence: TGTGCCAGCAGCTTAGCCCCCCCGGGATCGAGCAATCAGCCCCAGCATTTT.

CDR3 amino acids: CASRPEESHTSVSEAFF. The CDR3 DNA follows: TGTGCCAGTAGACCGGAGGAGTCCCACACTAGTGTGTCTGAAGCTTTCTTT. This chain joins TRBV19 and TRBJ1-1, with D hard to call. The CDR3 extends over 17 amino acids. The ends were cut back, 6 bases at V and 6 bases at J, with 26 bases in the middle. Germline V gene lookup returns CDR1 LNHDA and CDR2 SQIVND (reference sequence).

The J gene is TRBJ2-7, the V gene TRBV7-3, with D maybe TRBD2 (6 bases). V was clipped by 5 bases and J by 5 bases, with 10 bases between them. From germline, CDR1 is SGHTA and CDR2 FQGTGA. The CDR3 runs 12 residues. The CDR3 protein is CASSPTGDEQYF. The CDR3 DNA is TGTGCCAGCAGCCCCACGGGGGACGAGCAGTACTTC.

The chain uses TRBV10-3 and TRBJ1-1; D may be TRBD1 (6 bases). V lost 6 bases, J lost 9 bases, and 20 bases lay in between. This CDR3 spans 14 amino acids. Germline V gene lookup returns CDR1 ENHRY and CDR2 SYGVKD. CDR3 in DNA: TGTGCCATCAGCGACTTCCAGGGGAGGGAGAAAGCTTTCTTT. Translation gives CAISDFQGREKAFF.

The chain carries TRBV28 and TRBJ1-5; D gene unclear. The V end lost 11 bases, the J end lost 1 base, and 27 bases lay between the germline ends. Germline V CDR1 and CDR2: MDHEN, SYDVKM. The CDR3 is 18 amino acids. The CDR3 nucleotides read TGTGCCGCCGGGGAGGCTAGCTTAGTACTGGGGAGCAATCAGCCCCAGCATTTT. Protein: CAAGEASLVLGSNQPQHF.

The chain combines TRBV6-5 with TRBJ1-2; D gene ambiguous. Looked up from germline, CDR1 is MNHEY and CDR2 is SVGAGI. There are 13 residues in the CDR3. V dropped 4 bases and J dropped 0 bases, with 6 bases sitting between them. The CDR3 nucleotides read TGTGCCAGCAGTTCGCGGTCTAACTATGGCTACACCTTC. Translated: CASSSRSNYGYTF.

J is TRBJ2-7 and V is TRBV9; possibly TRBD1 or TRBD2 for D (5 bases each). The CDR3 has 15 amino acids. The germline gives CDR1 SGDLS, CDR2 YYNGEE. V gave up 0 bases and J gave up 3 bases, with 13 bases separating them. In DNA, the CDR3 is TGTGCCAGCAGCGTAGGGGATGGGACCTACTACGAGCAGTACTTC. It codes for CASSVGDGTYYEQYF.

The chain couples TRBV25-1 to TRBJ2-5; no clear D gene. V dropped 8 bases and J dropped 4 bases, with 14 bases sitting between them. The CDR3 contains 13 residues. From germline, CDR1 is MGHDK and CDR2 SYGVNS. The CDR3 DNA reads as TGTGCCAGCGGTGCCCTAAGAAGAGAGACCCAGTACTTC. This encodes CASGALRRETQYF.

This chain uses TRBV24-1 with TRBJ1-1; D not resolved. This CDR3 has 13 amino acids. From germline, CDR1 is KGHDR and CDR2 SFDVKD. Trimming took 4 bases from V and 3 from J, leaving 8 bases between them. In DNA, the CDR3 is TGTGCCACCAGTGACCCACTGTACACTGAAGCTTTCTTT. Residues: CATSDPLYTEAFF.

This chain joins TRBV10-2 and TRBJ1-1, with D unresolved. The V end was cut by 5 bases, the J end by 8 bases, with 12 bases between. In germline, CDR1 is WSHSY, CDR2 SAAADI. The CDR3 is 12 residues long. CDR3 sequence (DNA): TGCGCCAGCAGTCCGACCTGGATCGAAGCTTTCTTT. This translates into CASSPTWIEAFF.

This clone was seen more than once but under ten times. The V gene is TRBV7-2, the J gene TRBJ1-2, with a weak D call TRBD1 (6 bases). This CDR3 contains 14 residues. V lost 4 bases, J lost 4 bases, and 13 bases lay in between. Germline CDR1 SGHTA, CDR2 FQGNSA. This CDR3 reads CASSYRTDSYGYTF. The CDR3 region has the DNA TGTGCCAGCAGCTATCGGACAGACTCCTATGGCTACACCTTC.

This chain joins TRBV5-4 and TRBJ2-7; D not resolved. The V end was cut by 3 bases, the J end by 1 base, with 8 bases between. The germline CDR1 and CDR2 sequences are SGHNT and YYREEE (reference sequence). This CDR3 has 13 amino acids. CDR3 residues: CASSSLDSYEQYF. The CDR3 DNA is TGTGCCAGCAGCTCCCTCGATTCCTACGAGCAGTACTTC.

Worth noting for this clone: A junction end diverges from the germline sequence, so it may reflect a read error. The V call is TRBV6-4, the J call TRBJ1-1; D remains ambiguous. CDR1 is MRHNA, CDR2 SNTAGT, per germline. The CDR3 has 12 residues. The DNA for the CDR3 is TGTGCCAGCAGTGACTCCTTGGGGAAAGTGCTCTTT. This sequence encodes CASSDSLGKVLF.